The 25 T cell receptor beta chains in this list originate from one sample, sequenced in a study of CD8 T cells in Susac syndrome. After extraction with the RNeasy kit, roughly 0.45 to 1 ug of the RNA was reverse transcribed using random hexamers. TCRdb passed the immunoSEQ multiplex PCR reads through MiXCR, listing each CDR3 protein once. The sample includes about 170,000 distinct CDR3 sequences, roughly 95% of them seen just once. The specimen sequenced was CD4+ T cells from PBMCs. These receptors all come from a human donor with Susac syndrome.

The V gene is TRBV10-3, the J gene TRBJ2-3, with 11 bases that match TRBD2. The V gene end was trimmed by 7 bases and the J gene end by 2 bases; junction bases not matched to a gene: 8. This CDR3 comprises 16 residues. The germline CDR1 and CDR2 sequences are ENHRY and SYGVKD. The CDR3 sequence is CAIKQFSGGVTDTQYF. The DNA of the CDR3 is TGTGCCATCAAACAATTTAGCGGGGGGGTCACAGATACGCAGTATTTT.

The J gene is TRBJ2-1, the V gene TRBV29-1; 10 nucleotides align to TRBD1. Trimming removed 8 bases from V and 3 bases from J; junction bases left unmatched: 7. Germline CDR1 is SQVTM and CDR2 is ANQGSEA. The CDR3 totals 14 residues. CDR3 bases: TGCAGCACCTCCGGGACAGGGGACTACAATGAGCAGTTCTTC. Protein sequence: CSTSGTGDYNEQFF.

The CDR3 DNA sequence: TGTGCCTGGAATCAAGCAGGGGGCTTTTCCTACGAGCAGTACTTC. This sequence encodes CAWNQAGGFSYEQYF. The chain employs TRBV30 and TRBJ2-7; the match to TRBD1 covers 8 bases. The V gene end was trimmed by 4 bases and the J gene end by 1 base; junction bases not matched to a gene: 9. This CDR3 is 15 amino acids long. Per the germline V gene, CDR1 is GTSNPN and CDR2 is SVGIG (reference sequence).

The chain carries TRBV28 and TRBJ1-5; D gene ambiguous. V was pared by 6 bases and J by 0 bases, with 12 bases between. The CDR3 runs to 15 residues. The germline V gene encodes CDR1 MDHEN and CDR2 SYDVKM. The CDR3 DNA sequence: TGTGCCAGCAGCCTCCGGGTTTTTAGCAATCAGCCCCAGCATTTT. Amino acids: CASSLRVFSNQPQHF.

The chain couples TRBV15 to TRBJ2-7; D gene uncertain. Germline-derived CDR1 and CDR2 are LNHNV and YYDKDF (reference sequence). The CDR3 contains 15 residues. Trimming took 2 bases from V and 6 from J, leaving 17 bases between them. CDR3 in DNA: TGTGCCACCAGCAGAACCGGCCTTAGTCCCGGCGAGCAGTACTTC. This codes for CATSRTGLSPGEQYF.

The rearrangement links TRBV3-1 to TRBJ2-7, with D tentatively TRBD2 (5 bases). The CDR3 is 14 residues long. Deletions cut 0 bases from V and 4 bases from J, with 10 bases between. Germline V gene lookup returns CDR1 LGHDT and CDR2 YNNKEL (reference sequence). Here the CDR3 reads CASSQDLGGYEQYV. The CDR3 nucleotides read TGTGCCAGCAGCCAAGATCTAGGCGGGTACGAGCAGTACGTC.

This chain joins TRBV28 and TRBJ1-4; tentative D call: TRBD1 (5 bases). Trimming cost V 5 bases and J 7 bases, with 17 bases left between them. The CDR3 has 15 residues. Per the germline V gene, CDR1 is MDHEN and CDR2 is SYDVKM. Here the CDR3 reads CASSPARQYTEKLFF. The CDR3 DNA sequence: TGTGCCAGCAGTCCCGCCCGACAGTATACTGAAAAACTGTTTTTT.

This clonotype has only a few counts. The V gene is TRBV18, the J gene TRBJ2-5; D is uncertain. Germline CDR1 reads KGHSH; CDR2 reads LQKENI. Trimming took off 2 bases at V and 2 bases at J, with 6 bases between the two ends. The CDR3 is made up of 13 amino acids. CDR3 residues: CASSPAVQETQYF. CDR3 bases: TGTGCCAGCTCACCAGCAGTGCAAGAGACCCAGTACTTC.

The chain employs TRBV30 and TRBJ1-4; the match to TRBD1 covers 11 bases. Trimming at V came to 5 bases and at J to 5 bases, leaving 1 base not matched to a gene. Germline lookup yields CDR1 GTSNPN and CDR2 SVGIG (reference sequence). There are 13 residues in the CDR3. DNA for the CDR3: TGTGCCTGGGGACAGGGGGCGAATGAAAAACTGTTTTTT. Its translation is CAWGQGANEKLFF.

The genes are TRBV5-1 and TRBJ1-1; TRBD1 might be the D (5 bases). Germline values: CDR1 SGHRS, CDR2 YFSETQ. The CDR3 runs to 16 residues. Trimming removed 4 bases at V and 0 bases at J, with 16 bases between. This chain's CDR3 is CASSPIPGQVNTEAFF. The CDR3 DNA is TGCGCCAGCAGCCCGATCCCTGGACAAGTGAACACTGAAGCTTTCTTT. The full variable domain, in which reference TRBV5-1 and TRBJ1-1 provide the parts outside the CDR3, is KAGVTQTPRYLIKTRGQQVTLSCSPISGHRSVSWYQQTPGQGLQFLFEYFSETQRNKGNFPGRFSGRQFSNSRSEMNVSTLELGDSALYLCASSPIPGQVNTEAFFGQGTRLTVV.

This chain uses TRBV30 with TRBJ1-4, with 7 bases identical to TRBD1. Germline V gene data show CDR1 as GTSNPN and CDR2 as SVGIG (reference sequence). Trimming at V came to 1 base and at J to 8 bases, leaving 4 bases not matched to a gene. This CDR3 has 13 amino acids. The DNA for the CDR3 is TGTGCCTGGAGTGGACAGGGAGGAGAAAAACTGTTTTTT. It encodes CAWSGQGGEKLFF.

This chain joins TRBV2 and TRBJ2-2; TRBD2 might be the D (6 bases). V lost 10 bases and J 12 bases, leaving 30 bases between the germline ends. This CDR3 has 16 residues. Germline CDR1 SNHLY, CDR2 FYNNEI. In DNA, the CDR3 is TGTGCCACCAGCCCGGGCGGGATAGCGGAGAGCCTAAAGCTGTTTTTT. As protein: CATSPGGIAESLKLFF.

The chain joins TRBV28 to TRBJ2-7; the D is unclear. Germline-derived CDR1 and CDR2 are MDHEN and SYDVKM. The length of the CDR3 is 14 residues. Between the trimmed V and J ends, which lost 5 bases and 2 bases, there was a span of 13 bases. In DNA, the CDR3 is TGTGCCAGCAGTCCGACAAGTCCGGCCTACGAGCAGTACGTC. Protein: CASSPTSPAYEQYV.

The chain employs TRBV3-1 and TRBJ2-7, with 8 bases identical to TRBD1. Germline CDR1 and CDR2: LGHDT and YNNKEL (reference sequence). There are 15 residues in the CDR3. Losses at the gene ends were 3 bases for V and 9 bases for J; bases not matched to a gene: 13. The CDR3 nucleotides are TGTGCCAGCAGCCACCCTAGGCAGGGGGCGCAAGGGCAGTACTTC. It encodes CASSHPRQGAQGQYF.

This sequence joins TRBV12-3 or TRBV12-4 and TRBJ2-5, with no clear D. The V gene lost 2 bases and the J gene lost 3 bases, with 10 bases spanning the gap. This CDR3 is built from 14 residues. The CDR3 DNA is TGTGCCAGCAGTTTACAAACAGCAAAAGAGACCCAGTACTTC. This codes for CASSLQTAKETQYF.

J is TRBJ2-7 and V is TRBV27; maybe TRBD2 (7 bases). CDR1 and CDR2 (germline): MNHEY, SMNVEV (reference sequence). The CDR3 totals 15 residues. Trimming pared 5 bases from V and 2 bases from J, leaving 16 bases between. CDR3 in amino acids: CASSPRGEGAYEQYV. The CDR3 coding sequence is TGTGCCAGCAGTCCGAGAGGGGAGGGGGCCTACGAGCAGTACGTC.

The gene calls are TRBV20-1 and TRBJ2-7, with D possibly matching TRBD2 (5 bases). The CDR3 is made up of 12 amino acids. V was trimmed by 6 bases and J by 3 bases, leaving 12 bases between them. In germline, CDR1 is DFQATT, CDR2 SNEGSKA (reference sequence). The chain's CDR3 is CSARTGNYEQYV. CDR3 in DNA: TGCAGTGCCAGGACGGGGAACTACGAGCAGTACGTC.

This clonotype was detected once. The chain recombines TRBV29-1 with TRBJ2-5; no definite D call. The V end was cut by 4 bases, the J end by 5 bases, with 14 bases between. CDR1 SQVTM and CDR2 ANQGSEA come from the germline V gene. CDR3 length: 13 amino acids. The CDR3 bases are TGCAGCGTTGTAAGGACGCGGCTTGAGACCCAGTACTTC. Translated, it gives CSVVRTRLETQYF.

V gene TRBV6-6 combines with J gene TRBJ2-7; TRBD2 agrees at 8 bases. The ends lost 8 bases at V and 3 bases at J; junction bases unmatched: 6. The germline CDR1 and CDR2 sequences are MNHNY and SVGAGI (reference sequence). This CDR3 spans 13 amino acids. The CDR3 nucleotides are TGTGCCAGCTCTCGGGGGGGAAACTACGAGCAGTACTTC. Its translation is CASSRGGNYEQYF.

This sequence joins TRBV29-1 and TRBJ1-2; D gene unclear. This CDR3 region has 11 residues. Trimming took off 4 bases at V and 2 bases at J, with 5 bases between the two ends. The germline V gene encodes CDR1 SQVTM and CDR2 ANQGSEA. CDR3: CSVAVNYGYTF. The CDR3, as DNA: TGCAGCGTTGCCGTGAACTATGGCTACACCTTC.

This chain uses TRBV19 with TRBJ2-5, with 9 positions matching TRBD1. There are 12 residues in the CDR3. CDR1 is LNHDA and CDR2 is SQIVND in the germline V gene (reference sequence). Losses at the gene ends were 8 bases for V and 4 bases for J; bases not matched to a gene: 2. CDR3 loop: CASGTGTETQYF. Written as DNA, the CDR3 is TGTGCCAGTGGGACAGGGACAGAGACCCAGTACTTC.

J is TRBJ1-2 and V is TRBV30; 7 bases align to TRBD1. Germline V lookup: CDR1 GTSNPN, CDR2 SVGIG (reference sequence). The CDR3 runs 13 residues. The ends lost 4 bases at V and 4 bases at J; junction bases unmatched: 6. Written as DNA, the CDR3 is TGTGCCTGGAAGCTATCAGGGGGCTATGGCTACACCTTC. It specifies CAWKLSGGYGYTF.

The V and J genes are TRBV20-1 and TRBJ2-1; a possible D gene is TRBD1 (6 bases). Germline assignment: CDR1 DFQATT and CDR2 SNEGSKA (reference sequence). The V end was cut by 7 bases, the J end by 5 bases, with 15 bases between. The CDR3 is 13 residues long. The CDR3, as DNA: TGCAGTGTCTTCGGACAGCTAAACAATGAGCAGTTCTTC. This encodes CSVFGQLNNEQFF.

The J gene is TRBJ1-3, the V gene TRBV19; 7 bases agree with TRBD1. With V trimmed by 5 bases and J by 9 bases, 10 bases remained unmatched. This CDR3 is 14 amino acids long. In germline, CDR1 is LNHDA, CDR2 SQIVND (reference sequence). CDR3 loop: CASSRQGSASTIYF. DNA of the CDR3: TGTGCCAGTAGTCGACAGGGTTCGGCCTCCACCATATATTTT.

The CDR3 reads CSARTSGLTGELFF. CDR3 DNA: TGCAGTGCTAGGACTAGCGGACTCACCGGGGAGCTGTTTTTT. The V and J genes are TRBV20-1 and TRBJ2-2; 9 bases fit TRBD2. Germline V CDR1 and CDR2: DFQATT, SNEGSKA (reference sequence). V shed 3 bases and J 4 bases; nucleotides not matched to a gene: 3. This CDR3 comprises 14 residues.